A selection of T cell receptor beta chains follows, all from one sample in a study of T cells in Graves' hyperthyroidism and ophthalmopathy. A single record per CDR3 protein comes from TCRdb applying MiXCR to the multiplex PCR reads. Here the sample spans a few hundred thousand distinct CDR3 sequences, under 60% being singletons. Sequences were obtained from peripheral blood or thyroid tissue (not recorded which). The source is a woman between 18 and 30 years old with Graves' hyperthyroidism. Each CDR3 is given with its conserved first and last residue. Fields, in order: J gene, V gene, clone size, CDR3 protein. The listing skips clone size in some rows; elsewhere it reads once, few, many or a size class.

j_gene: TRBJ1-1
v_gene: TRBV20-1
abundance: NA
CDR3aa: CSASSGGLRTEAFF

j_gene: TRBJ2-7
v_gene: TRBV7-2
abundance: many
CDR3aa: CASSLEGQSYEQYF

j_gene: TRBJ1-4
v_gene: TRBV5-1
abundance: NA
CDR3aa: CASSLYTGEKLFF

j_gene: TRBJ1-2
v_gene: TRBV27
abundance: many
CDR3aa: CASSLATGYGYTF

j_gene: TRBJ2-7
v_gene: TRBV7-9
abundance: many
CDR3aa: CASSTTGGYIVYEQYF

j_gene: TRBJ2-2
v_gene: TRBV5-1
abundance: many
CDR3aa: CASSLVQEIGELFF

j_gene: TRBJ2-1
v_gene: TRBV19
abundance: NA
CDR3aa: CASSIGPWYNEQFF

j_gene: TRBJ2-5
v_gene: TRBV20-1
abundance: many
CDR3aa: CSAAGGAETQYF

j_gene: TRBJ1-5
v_gene: TRBV7-9
abundance: many
CDR3aa: CASSFLGDPQHF

j_gene: TRBJ1-4
v_gene: TRBV2
abundance: NA
CDR3aa: CASRTSGTGLGEKLFF

j_gene: TRBJ1-4
v_gene: TRBV10-3
abundance: many
CDR3aa: CAISESPKELFF

j_gene: TRBJ2-7
v_gene: TRBV5-1
abundance: many
CDR3aa: CASSYGQGAHEQYF

j_gene: TRBJ2-7
v_gene: TRBV20-1
abundance: once
CDR3aa: CSARGTSIYEQYF

j_gene: TRBJ2-7
v_gene: TRBV3-1
abundance: many
CDR3aa: CASSQTGTGYFEQYF

j_gene: TRBJ2-7
v_gene: TRBV27
abundance: NA
CDR3aa: CASSANEGTYEQYF

j_gene: TRBJ1-2
v_gene: TRBV6-1
abundance: many
CDR3aa: CASRKPGQSLAYGYTF

j_gene: TRBJ2-5
v_gene: TRBV5-4
abundance: few
CDR3aa: CASAGGEGRETQYF

j_gene: TRBJ1-1
v_gene: TRBV9
abundance: many
CDR3aa: CASAQGGGVNTEAFF

j_gene: TRBJ1-2
v_gene: TRBV4-1
abundance: many
CDR3aa: CASSQDFRPIAF

j_gene: TRBJ2-4
v_gene: TRBV7-9
abundance: NA
CDR3aa: CASSQGRATAQNIQYF

j_gene: TRBJ2-7
v_gene: TRBV5-8
abundance: many
CDR3aa: CASAKGTSGDSYEQYF

j_gene: TRBJ2-2
v_gene: TRBV2
abundance: NA
CDR3aa: CASSQGRQGRELDGELFF

j_gene: TRBJ2-1
v_gene: TRBV20-1
abundance: NA
CDR3aa: CSAPALAGGPRNEQFF

j_gene: TRBJ2-7
v_gene: TRBV6-2/TRBV6-3
abundance: few
CDR3aa: CASSYLLYYEQYF